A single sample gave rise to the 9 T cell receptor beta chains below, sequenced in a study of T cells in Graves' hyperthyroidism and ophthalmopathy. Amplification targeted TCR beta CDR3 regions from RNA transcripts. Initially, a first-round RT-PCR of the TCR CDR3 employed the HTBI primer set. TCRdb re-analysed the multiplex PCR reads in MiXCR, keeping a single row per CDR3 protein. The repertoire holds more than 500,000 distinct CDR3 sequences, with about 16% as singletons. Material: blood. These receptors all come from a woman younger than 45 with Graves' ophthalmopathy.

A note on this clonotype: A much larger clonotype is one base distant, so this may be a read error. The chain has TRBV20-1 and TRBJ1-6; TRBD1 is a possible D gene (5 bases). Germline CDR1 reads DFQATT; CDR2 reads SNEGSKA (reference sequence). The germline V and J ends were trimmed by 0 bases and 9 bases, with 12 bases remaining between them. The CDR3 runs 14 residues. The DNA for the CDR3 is TGCAGTGCTAGAGAGATGGGGGTTAGTTCACCCCTCCACTTT. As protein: CSAREMGVSSPLHF.

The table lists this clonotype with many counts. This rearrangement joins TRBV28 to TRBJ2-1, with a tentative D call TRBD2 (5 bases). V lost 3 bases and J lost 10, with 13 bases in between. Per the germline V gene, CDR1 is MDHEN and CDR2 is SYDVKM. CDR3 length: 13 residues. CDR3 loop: CASSLVYSGEQFF. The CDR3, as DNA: TGTGCCAGCAGTTTGGTTTATTCGGGAGAGCAGTTCTTC.

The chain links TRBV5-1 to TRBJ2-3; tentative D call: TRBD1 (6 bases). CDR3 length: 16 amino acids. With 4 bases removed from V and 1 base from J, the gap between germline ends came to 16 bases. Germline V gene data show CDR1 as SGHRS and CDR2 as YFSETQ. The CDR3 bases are TGCGCCAGCAGCCCGGGCCTGGGACAACGCACAGATACGCAGTATTTT. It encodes CASSPGLGQRTDTQYF.

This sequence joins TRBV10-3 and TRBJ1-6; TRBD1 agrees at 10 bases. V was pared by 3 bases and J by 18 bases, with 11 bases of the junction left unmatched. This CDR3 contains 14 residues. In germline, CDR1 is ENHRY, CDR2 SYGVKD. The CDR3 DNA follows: TGTGCCATCAGTGAACGGACAGGGGGAACTATCCCCCACTTT. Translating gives CAISERTGGTIPHF.

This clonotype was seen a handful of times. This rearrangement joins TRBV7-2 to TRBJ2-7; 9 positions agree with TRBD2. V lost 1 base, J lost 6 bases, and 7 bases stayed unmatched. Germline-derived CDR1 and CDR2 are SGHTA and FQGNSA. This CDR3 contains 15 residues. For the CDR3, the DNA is TGTGCCAGCAGCTTAGTACCCCAGCGGGGGGTCGAGCAGTACTTC. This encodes CASSLVPQRGVEQYF.

The CDR3 loop reads CSVRGFGSATEAFF. In DNA form, the CDR3 reads TGCAGCGTAAGGGGTTTCGGGTCCGCCACTGAAGCTTTCTTT. V and J are TRBV29-1 and TRBJ1-1, with a weak D call TRBD1 (5 bases). The CDR3 consists of 14 residues. V shed 6 bases and J shed 4 bases, with 18 bases lying between them. Germline CDR1 is SQVTM and CDR2 is ANQGSEA.

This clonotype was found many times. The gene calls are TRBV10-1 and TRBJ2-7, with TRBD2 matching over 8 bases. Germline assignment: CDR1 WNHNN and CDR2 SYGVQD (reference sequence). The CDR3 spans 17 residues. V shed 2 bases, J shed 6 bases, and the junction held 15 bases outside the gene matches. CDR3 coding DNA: TGCGCCAGCAGTGAGCCTTCGAGAGGACTAGCCCTTTCCGAGCAGTACTTC. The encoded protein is CASSEPSRGLALSEQYF.

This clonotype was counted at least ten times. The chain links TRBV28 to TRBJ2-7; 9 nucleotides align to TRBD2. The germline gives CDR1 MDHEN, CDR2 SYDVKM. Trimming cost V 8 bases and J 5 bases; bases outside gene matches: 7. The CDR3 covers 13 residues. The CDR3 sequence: CASLREGPNEQYF. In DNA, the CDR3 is TGTGCCAGCTTGCGGGAGGGCCCCAACGAGCAGTACTTC.

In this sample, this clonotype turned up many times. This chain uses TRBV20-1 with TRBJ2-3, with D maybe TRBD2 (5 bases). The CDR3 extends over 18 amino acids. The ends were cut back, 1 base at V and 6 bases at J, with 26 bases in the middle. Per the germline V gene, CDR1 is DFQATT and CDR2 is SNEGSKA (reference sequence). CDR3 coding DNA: TGCAGTGCTAGAGCGGTAGGAGCGGACCTACTAGGTTTGGATACGCAGTATTTT. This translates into CSARAVGADLLGLDTQYF.